This record covers a single TCR beta chain. What this receptor recognizes is not known. Base-call qualities are not available, and no considerably larger clone is one nucleotide away. Library preparation employed the immunoSEQ multiplex PCR assay. For the multiplex PCR, a mixture combining 60 forward primers for TCR Vbeta segments and 13 reverse primers for TCR Jbeta segments was used. The CDR3 region of rearranged TCR beta genes was amplified from genomic DNA with a multiplex PCR assay. The amplified TCR beta libraries were sequenced on the Illumina HiSeq System as 87-base-pair reads. Per the original workflow: A later analysis counted some 74 million unique TCR beta chains across the roughly 700 repertoires, and roughly 10 million of these chains were shared by at least two donors. To remove PCR and sequencing errors, raw reads were error-corrected and collapsed into unique sequences using a nearest-neighbor algorithm that merged closely related sequences. To assign V, D and J gene segments, CDR3 sequences were aligned to IMGT reference sequences. For a sequence to be retained, at least a six-nucleotide match to both a V gene segment and a J gene segment was required. Rearrangements were classified as productive when the CDR3 lacked stop codons and remained in frame with V and J, and all other rearrangements were classified as non-productive. CDR3 was defined by IMGT convention, running from the second conserved V-encoded cysteine to the conserved J-encoded phenylalanine. Sequences without an unambiguous match to a single V gene segment were excluded from the earlier analysis of over 500 of the donors. An earlier analysis of some 500 of the donors classified V segments as functional when productive rearrangements were above 56.7% and as segregating when the standard deviation between donors was above 5%. A statistical classification framework was built for diagnosing cytomegalovirus status from the catalog of TCR beta chain sequences. A later analysis assigned V and J genes by comparing TCR nucleotide sequences with IMGT/GENE-DB human TR gene sequences. The TCRdist pipeline was used in a later analysis to assign CDR3 sequences and most-parsimonious VDJ recombination scenarios. A later analysis defined each TCR beta chain by its CDR3 amino acid sequence plus V-gene family, and excluded reads lacking a unique V-gene family. To address suspected cross-contamination and a sequencing artifact, a later analysis removed 550 to 750 highly shared, low-generation-probability nucleotide sequences. For each public chain, a later analysis derived a clonal expansion index from normalized ranks of inferred template counts within each repertoire. In a later analysis, generation probabilities were computed with a VDJ recombination model fitted to out-of-frame rearrangements, and the resulting probabilities were checked against IGoR. A later analysis scored TCR-TCR, TCR-HLA and TCR-CMV co-occurrence with hypergeometric tests, applying a repertoire-size bias correction to TCR pairs. To estimate false discovery rates, a later analysis permuted the HLA or CMV assignments 20 times. In a later analysis, co-occurring TCRs were grouped using DBSCAN, and TCRdist sequence similarity was added for clustering within HLA-allele-positive subsets. Co-occurrence clustering excluded repertoires with fewer than 30,000 or more than 120,000 public chains, plus five with anomalous nucleotide sharing. TCRdb re-hosts the immuneACCESS table, in-frame sequences only. Its copies lack some clones; in the studies checked, an unresolved V gene accounts for under half of them, and the cause for the rest is not known. The V and J calls and clone size come from that table; D and trimming were worked out from the DNA. In this sample the table shows approximately 180,000 clones, roughly four fifths of which occur a single time. The ten largest clones represent 2.2% of the sample.

The cohort was made up of approximately 700 healthy bone marrow donors. At the time of sampling, all cohort members were nominally healthy, though unrecorded immune exposures were likely present. The donor was CMV seronegative and was included in the group of 352 seronegative cohort members. Each donor provided a peripheral blood sample, and peripheral blood mononuclear cells were used for TCR beta sequencing. Genomic DNA extraction from the blood cell samples was performed with the Qiagen DNeasy Blood Extraction Kit. This sample stems from a study of cytomegalovirus exposure and HLA in healthy donors (TCRdb year 2017). About the full investigation: In an earlier analysis of fewer than 750 of the donors, 250 to 350 Gb of sequence data and some 100 million unique TCR beta sequences from about 179 million T cells were reported. An early release covering 550 to 700 HLA-typed donors comprised approximately 300 gigabases of sequencing data and 85 million or so unique TCR sequences. Among the roughly 370 genotyped donors, around 81% belonged to the genetic ancestry cluster associated with self-reported Caucasian donors. The study was designed to test whether signatures of past pathogen exposure could be identified by cataloging public T cell receptors. Using immunosequencing, the study profiled T cell repertoires from 666 subjects and related those repertoires to cytomegalovirus serostatus. A separate validation cohort of 100 to 150 different subjects was used in addition to the 666-subject first cohort. To predict cytomegalovirus infection status, the study brought together high-throughput TCR immunosequencing, statistical association of individual TCRs with disease status, and machine learning. A later analysis re-analyzed previously published TCR beta repertoires from 666 donors and added high-resolution HLA genotyping to study TCR occurrence patterns. Rather than drawing on any new phenotypic data, the later analysis identified candidate immune exposures from TCR beta sequences and the way those sequences occurred across donors. To decide whether each TCR beta V gene segment behaved as functional or pseudogenic, an earlier analysis of fewer than 750 of the donors relied on high-throughput TCR beta sequencing. Alongside the repertoire data, information on donor age, sex, ethnicity and CMV serostatus was compiled. A later genetic analysis took genome-wide SNP genotypes for 398 of the 666 donors and used that subset as a discovery cohort. Every discovery cohort repertoire had been produced on one sequencing platform. HLA typing included class I and class II loci at four-digit resolution. Typing coverage differed by locus: A, B, C, DRB1 and DQB1 were typed in about 629-630 donors, DQA1 in 522, DPA1 in 600 to 610, and DPB1 in roughly 470. About five DR-DQ haplotypes were handled as single units for association and clustering because linkage in the cohort was strong. On average, 235,054 unique TCR beta nucleotide sequences were sequenced per donor among a few hundred genotyped donors of the cohort, with 15% to 20% of those sequences being non-productive. Findings and caveats that apply to the study as a whole: Most CMV-associated TCR beta chains appeared to be HLA-restricted in a later analysis, and the HLA associations seemed to be driven largely by CMV exposure. Most TCR sequences were seen in very few donors, while some public TCRs were found in many individuals. It was suggested by the authors that the approach could potentially be generalized to other disease states and immunological phenotypes. In both the original and validation cohorts, the classifier was reported to diagnose cytomegalovirus status with high specificity and sensitivity. Correlated functional status among segregating V segments might be attributable to linkage disequilibrium, but an unknown experimental factor could not be ruled out. For the cohort, immune exposure information was limited to CMV serostatus. In a later genetic analysis, fewer N-insertions in productive TCRs were reported among donors in an Asian-associated ancestry cluster than the roughly 700-donor mean. Only TCR beta chains were sequenced in this cohort, and the absence of alpha or paired-chain data limited detectable features. Because counts were too low, roughly 17 rarely observed V segments, including chromosome 9 orphons, were left out of the earlier analysis of 587 of the donors. Strong co-occurrence of HLA alleles, especially DR and DQ, made assigning TCR associations to individual alleles difficult. The sequencing pipeline was judged likely to have produced a cluster of highly shared sequence variants as a technical artifact. A total of some 180 TCR beta chains were listed by the study as associated with cytomegalovirus. In a later genetic analysis, a missense DCLRE1C variant was associated with V-gene and J-gene trimming of TCR beta chains, and the association was replicated in an independent cohort. A few of the identified cytomegalovirus-associated TCR beta chains were confirmed in vitro to be specific for cytomegalovirus antigens. Because HLA typing was unavailable for some donors at each locus, only the typed subset was used in association tests. Presence/absence analyses assumed roughly uniform sequencing depth across donors, an assumption that may not hold. In a later analysis, several top co-occurrence clusters were reported to appear linked to parvovirus B19, influenza, CMV and Epstein-Barr virus. The 87-base-pair reads could not distinguish some IMGT-functional V segments, including TRBV6-2 and TRBV6-3, so those segments were excluded. At a false discovery rate of 0.05, a later analysis linked 16,951 TCR beta sequences to specific HLA alleles. An earlier analysis of roughly 570 of the donors showed that most TCR beta V segments appeared in productive rearrangements either about 87% or about 30% of the time, which broadly matched IMGT annotations. According to a later analysis, TCR association rates differed among HLA loci, with DRB1 alleles showing the most associated TCRs and HLA-C alleles showing the fewest. A further reported finding was that TCR beta sequences accurately predicted the HLA-A and HLA-B alleles for most subjects in the first cohort. Compared with equally common non-associated chains, HLA-associated TCR beta chains in a later analysis were more clonally expanded and had lower generation probabilities.

The CDR3, from cysteine to phenylalanine, totals 13 residues. Of the read, only the CDR3 DNA is kept; its 39 bases are in frame from base 1. As encoded in the germline V gene, CDR1 is SGHTA while CDR2 is FQGNSA. Ends trimmed: V by 3 bases, J by 9 bases; bases unmatched to a gene: 5. The rearranged segments are TRBV7-2 and TRBJ1-5; 7 bases in the junction line up with TRBD1. The sequenced sample was PBMCs. The sequence derives from a woman aged 25 to 39 in good health and CMV-seronegative. DNA sequence: TGTGCCAGCAGCTTTGGACAGGAAAGGCCCCAGCATTTT. The resulting protein is CASSFGQERPQHF.